What follows are 4 T cell receptor beta chains derived from one specimen sequenced in a study of patients and donors after allogeneic stem cell transplantation. One entry per CDR3 protein, called by TCRdb with MiXCR from the RT-PCR reads. The top ten clones hold around 10% of a sample with roughly 250,000 distinct CDR3 sequences, 13% to 15% of them seen once. Sequenced: blood, either unsorted or a sorted T cell fraction (not recorded which). These receptors all come from a human donor who was either an allogeneic HSCT recipient or a stem cell or donor lymphocyte infusion donor (not recorded which). It is not recorded whose cells these are; they may come from a transplant donor.

The chain joins TRBV6-1 to TRBJ1-4; TRBD1 might be the D (5 bases). This CDR3 comprises 16 residues. Germline CDR1 is MNHNS and CDR2 is SASEGT. V was clipped by 7 bases and J by 7 bases, with 22 bases between them. CDR3 amino acids: CASNRPGVIESEKLFF. The CDR3 DNA sequence: TGTGCCAGCAACAGGCCTGGGGTAATTGAAAGTGAAAAACTGTTTTTT.

V usage is TRBV5-4 and J usage is TRBJ1-3, with a possible D match to TRBD1 (6 bases). Trimming cost V 2 bases and J 5 bases, with 11 bases left between them. The length of the CDR3 is 14 residues. Germline V gene data show CDR1 as SGHNT and CDR2 as YYREEE (reference sequence). The CDR3 reads CASSFRGRRNTIYF. CDR3 DNA sequence: TGTGCCAGCAGCTTCCGGGGGCGAAGAAACACCATATATTTT.

This clonotype has a handful of counts. The chain is built from TRBV20-1 and TRBJ2-7; D is uncertain. Trimming left V 2 bases short and J 1 base short, with 6 bases between. The V gene's germline CDR1 is DFQATT and CDR2 SNEGSKA (reference sequence). The CDR3 consists of 12 residues. The DNA of the CDR3 is TGCAGTGCTAGACCTAGGTCCTACGAGCAGTACTTC. It specifies CSARPRSYEQYF.

This clonotype was counted only a few times. The genes are TRBV6-5 and TRBJ1-2, with D tentatively TRBD1 (5 bases). With 0 bases removed from V and 5 bases from J, the gap between germline ends came to 7 bases. This CDR3 has 13 residues. Per the germline V gene, CDR1 is MNHEY and CDR2 is SVGAGI. The CDR3 loop is CASSYSGPYGYTF. CDR3 in DNA: TGTGCCAGCAGTTACTCGGGACCATATGGCTACACCTTC.